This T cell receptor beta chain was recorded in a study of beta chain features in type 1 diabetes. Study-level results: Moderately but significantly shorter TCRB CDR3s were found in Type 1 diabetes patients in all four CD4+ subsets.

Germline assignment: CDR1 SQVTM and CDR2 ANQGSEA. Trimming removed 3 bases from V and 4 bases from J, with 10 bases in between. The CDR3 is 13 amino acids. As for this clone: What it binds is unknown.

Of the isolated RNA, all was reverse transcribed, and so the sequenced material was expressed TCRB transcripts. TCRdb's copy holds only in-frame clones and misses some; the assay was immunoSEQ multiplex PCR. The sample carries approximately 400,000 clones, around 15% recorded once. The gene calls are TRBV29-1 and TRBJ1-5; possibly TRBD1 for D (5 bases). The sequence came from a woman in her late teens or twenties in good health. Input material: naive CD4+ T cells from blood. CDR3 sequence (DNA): TGCAGCGTTGAGTCGGGGGGAAATCAGCCCCAGCATTTT. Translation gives CSVESGGNQPQHF. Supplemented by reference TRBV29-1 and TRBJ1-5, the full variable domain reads SAVISQKPSRDICQRGTSLTIQCQVDSQVTMMFWYRQQPGQSLTLIATANQGSEATYESGFVIDKFPISRPNLTFSTLTVSNMSPEDSSIYLCSVESGGNQPQHFGDGTRLSIL.